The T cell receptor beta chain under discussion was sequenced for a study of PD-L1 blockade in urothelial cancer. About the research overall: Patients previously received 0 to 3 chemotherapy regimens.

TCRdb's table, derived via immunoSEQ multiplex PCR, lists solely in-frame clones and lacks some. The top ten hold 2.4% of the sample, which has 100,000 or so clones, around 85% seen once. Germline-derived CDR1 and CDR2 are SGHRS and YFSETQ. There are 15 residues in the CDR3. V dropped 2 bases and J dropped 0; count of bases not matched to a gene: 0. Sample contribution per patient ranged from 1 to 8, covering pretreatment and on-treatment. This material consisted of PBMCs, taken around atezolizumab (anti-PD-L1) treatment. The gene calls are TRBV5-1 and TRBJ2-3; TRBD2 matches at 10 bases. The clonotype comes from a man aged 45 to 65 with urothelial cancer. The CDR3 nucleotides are TGCGCCAGCAGCTTAGCGGGAGGGAGCACAGATACGCAGTATTTT. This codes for CASSLAGGSTDTQYF.